This T cell receptor beta chain is drawn from a study of T-cell memory formation after mild COVID-19. Study-wide findings and caveats: Contracting clones, day 15 to 85, had balanced CD4/CD8, and later expanders favored CD4+.

This clonotype appeared a few times. Its antigen is not identified. TCR alpha and TCR beta cDNA libraries carrying sample barcodes and UMIs came from 5'RACE with constant-segment primers. Each CDR3 protein is one row after TCRdb ran MiXCR on the 5' RACE reads. Of about 16,000 distinct CDR3 sequences detected, more than 20% appear once; the ten largest clones hold 45% to 75%. CDR1 and CDR2 from the germline V gene are DFQATT and SNEGSKA (reference sequence). V lost 3 bases and J lost 3, with 9 bases in between. The CDR3 covers 13 residues. The source of this sequence is a man aged 18 to 35 who had mild COVID-19 (a few samples of this study predate the infection). Cell type and time point are not known. Sequences were obtained from PBMCs or a T cell subset sorted from them (not recorded which). V gene TRBV20-1 combines with J gene TRBJ1-3, with a possible D match to TRBD1 (5 bases). The CDR3 nucleotides are TGCAGTGCTAGGCCCGGGGGTGGAAACACCATATATTTT. Its protein is CSARPGGGNTIYF.